The 9 T cell receptor beta chains in this list originate from one sample, sequenced in a study of cytomegalovirus exposure and HLA in healthy donors. This PCR relied on a set of 60 Vbeta primers and 13 Jbeta primers. Profiling relied on immunoSEQ multiplex PCR, and the TCRdb table lists in-frame clones only, not all of them. The sample data list approximately 150,000 clones. The specimen was PBMCs. Every receptor here comes from a woman aged 40 to 55 in good health and CMV-seronegative.

This chain connects TRBV6-5 to TRBJ1-4, with 12 bases that match TRBD1. Losses at the gene ends were 5 bases for V and 9 bases for J; bases not matched to a gene: 4. Germline lookup yields CDR1 MNHEY and CDR2 SVGAGI. This CDR3 has 14 residues. For the CDR3, the DNA is TGTGCCAGCAGTACCGGGACAGGGGGCAAAAAACTGTTTTTT. This sequence encodes CASSTGTGGKKLFF.

This chain joins TRBV7-2 and TRBJ2-3; TRBD1 matches at 8 bases. This CDR3 has 16 residues. Per germline, CDR1 SGHTA and CDR2 FQGNSA. V was pared by 5 bases and J by 1 base, with 8 bases of the junction left unmatched. The CDR3 bases are TGTGCCAGCAGCCTACACAGGGGGAGAGGCACAGATACGCAGTATTTT. This gives the protein CASSLHRGRGTDTQYF.

Here the CDR3 DNA reads TGCGCCAGCAGCTGGATGACAGGGGGCCCGAACACTGAAGCTTTCTTT. Translating it yields CASSWMTGGPNTEAFF. The V call is TRBV5-1, the J call TRBJ1-1; 10 bases are a match to TRBD1. V trimming: 3 bases; J trimming: 1 base; junction bases outside the gene matches: 6. The CDR3 runs 16 residues. Germline lookup yields CDR1 SGHRS and CDR2 YFSETQ.

The chain recombines TRBV5-6 with TRBJ2-7, with D possibly matching TRBD2 (6 bases). This CDR3 is 14 amino acids long. V was cut by 0 bases and J by 3 bases, with 10 bases left in between. Germline CDR1 and CDR2: SGHDT and YYEEEE. The CDR3 nucleotides are TGTGCCAGCAGCTTGGGGAGGGCGTTCTACGAGCAGTACTTC. Protein sequence: CASSLGRAFYEQYF. The complete variable domain, with remaining parts taken from reference TRBV5-6 and TRBJ2-7, reads DAGVTQSPTHLIKTRGQQVTLRCSPKSGHDTVSWYQQALGQGPQFIFQYYEEEERQRGNFPDRFSGHQFPNYSSELNVNALLLGDSALYLCASSLGRAFYEQYFGPGTRLTVT.

The chain joins TRBV11-2 to TRBJ1-1, with D unresolved. Germline CDR1 is SGHAT and CDR2 is FQNNGV. There are 14 residues in the CDR3. Trimming removed 4 bases from V and 1 base from J, with 10 bases in between. CDR3 region: CASSSENRNTEAFF. As DNA, the CDR3 is TGTGCCAGCAGCTCAGAAAACAGGAACACTGAAGCTTTCTTT.

J is TRBJ1-3 and V is TRBV28; D uncertain. This CDR3 contains 11 residues. CDR1 and CDR2 (germline): MDHEN, SYDVKM. V lost 8 bases and J 8 bases, leaving 10 bases between the germline ends. The CDR3 nucleotides read TGTGCCAGCCTACAGTCCTACACCATATATTTT. Its translation is CASLQSYTIYF.

V and J are TRBV10-3 and TRBJ1-5; 10 bases are shared with TRBD1. CDR1 is ENHRY, CDR2 SYGVKD, per germline. The CDR3 extends over 15 amino acids. V lost 2 bases and J lost 7; bases outside the gene matches: 5. CDR3 DNA sequence: TGTGCCATCAGTGAGGGACAGGGGGAGGGACAGCCCCAGCATTTT. Its protein product is CAISEGQGEGQPQHF.

The chain couples TRBV6-5 to TRBJ1-2; TRBD1 matches 9 bases. Trimming cost V 0 bases and J 4 bases; bases outside gene matches: 6. This CDR3 contains 16 residues. In germline, CDR1 is MNHEY, CDR2 SVGAGI. CDR3 in DNA: TGTGCCAGCAGTTACTCGATGGGGACAGGGACCTATGGCTACACCTTC. It yields the protein CASSYSMGTGTYGYTF.

The gene calls are TRBV28 and TRBJ2-7, with D unclear. The CDR3 is 14 residues long. Germline values: CDR1 MDHEN, CDR2 SYDVKM. V lost 3 bases and J lost 3, with 12 bases in between. The CDR3 spells CASSLTLPNYEQYV. For the CDR3, the DNA is TGTGCCAGCAGTTTGACTCTCCCCAACTACGAGCAGTACGTC.